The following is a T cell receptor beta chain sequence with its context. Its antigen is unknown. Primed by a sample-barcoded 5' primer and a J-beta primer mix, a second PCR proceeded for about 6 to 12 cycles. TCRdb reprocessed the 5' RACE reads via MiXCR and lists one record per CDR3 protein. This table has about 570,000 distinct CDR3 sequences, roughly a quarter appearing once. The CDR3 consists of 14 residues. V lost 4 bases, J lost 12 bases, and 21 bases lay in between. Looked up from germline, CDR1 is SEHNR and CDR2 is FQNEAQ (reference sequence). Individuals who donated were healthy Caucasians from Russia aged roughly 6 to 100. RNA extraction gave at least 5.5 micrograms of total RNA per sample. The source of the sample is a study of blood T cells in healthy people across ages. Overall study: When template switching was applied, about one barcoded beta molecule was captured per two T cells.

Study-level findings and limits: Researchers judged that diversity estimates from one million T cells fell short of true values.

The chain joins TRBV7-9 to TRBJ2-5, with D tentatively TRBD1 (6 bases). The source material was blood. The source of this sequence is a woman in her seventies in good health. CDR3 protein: CASSSNRGGLGKYF. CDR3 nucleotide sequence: TGTGCCAGCAGCTCAAACCGTGGGGGCCTAGGAAAGTACTTC.